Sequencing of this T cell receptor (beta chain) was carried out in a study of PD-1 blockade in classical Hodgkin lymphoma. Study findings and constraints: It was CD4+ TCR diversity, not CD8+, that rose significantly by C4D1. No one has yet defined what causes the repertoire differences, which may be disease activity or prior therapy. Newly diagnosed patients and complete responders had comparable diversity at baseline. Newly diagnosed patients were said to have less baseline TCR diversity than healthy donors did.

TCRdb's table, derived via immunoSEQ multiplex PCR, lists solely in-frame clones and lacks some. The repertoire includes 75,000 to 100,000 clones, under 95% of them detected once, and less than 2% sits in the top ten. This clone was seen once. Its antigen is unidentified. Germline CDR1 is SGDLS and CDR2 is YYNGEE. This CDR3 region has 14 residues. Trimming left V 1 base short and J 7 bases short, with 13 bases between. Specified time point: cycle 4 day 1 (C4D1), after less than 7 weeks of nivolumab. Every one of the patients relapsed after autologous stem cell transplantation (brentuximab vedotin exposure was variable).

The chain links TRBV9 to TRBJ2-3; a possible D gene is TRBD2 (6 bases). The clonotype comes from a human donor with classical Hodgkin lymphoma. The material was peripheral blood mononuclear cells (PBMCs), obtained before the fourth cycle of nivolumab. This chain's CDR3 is CASSVWSSANTQYF. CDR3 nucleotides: TGTGCCAGCAGCGTATGGTCTAGCGCGAATACGCAGTATTTT.